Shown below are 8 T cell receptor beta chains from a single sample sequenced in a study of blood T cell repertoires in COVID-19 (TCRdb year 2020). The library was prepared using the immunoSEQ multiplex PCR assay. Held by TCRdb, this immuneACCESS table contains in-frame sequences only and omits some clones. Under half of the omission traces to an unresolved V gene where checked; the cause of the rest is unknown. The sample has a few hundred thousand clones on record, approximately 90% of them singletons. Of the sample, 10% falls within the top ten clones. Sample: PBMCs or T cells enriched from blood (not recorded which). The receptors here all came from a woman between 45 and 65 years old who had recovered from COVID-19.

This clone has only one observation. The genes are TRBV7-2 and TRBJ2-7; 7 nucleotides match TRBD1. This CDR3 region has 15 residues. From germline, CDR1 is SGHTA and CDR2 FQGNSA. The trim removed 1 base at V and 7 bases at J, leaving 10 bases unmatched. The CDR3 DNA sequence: TGTGCCAGCAGCTTAGGGGACAGCCTCCCTTGGGAGCAGTACTTC. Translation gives CASSLGDSLPWEQYF.

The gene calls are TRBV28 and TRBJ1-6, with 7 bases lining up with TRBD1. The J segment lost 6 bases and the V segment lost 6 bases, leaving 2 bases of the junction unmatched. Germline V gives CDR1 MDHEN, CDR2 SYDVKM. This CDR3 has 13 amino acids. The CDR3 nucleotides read TGTGCCAGCAGAAGGGACAGTAATTCACCCCTCCACTTT. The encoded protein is CASRRDSNSPLHF.

CDR3 in amino acids: CASSQTGGATYNEQFF. CDR3 bases: TGCGCCAGCAGCCAAACGGGGGGCGCTACCTACAATGAGCAGTTCTTC. The chain employs TRBV4-3 and TRBJ2-1, with D possibly TRBD2 on 7 matching bases. V lost 2 bases and J lost 2, with 13 bases in between. The CDR3 runs to 16 residues. Per the germline V gene, CDR1 is LGHNA and CDR2 is YSLEER.

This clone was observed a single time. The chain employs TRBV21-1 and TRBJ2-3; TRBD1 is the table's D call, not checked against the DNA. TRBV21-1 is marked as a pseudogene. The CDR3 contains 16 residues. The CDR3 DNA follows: TGTGCCAGCAGCCCCCAAGGGGGACAGAGCGTAGATACGCAGTATTTT. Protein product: CASSPQGGQSVDTQYF.

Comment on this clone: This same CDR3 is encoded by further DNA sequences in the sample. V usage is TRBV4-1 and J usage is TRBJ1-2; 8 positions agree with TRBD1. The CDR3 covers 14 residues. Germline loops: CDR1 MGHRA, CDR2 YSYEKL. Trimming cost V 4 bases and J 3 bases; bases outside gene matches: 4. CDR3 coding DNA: TGCGCCAGCAGCCGTGACAGGGGTGACTATGGCTACACCTTC. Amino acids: CASSRDRGDYGYTF.

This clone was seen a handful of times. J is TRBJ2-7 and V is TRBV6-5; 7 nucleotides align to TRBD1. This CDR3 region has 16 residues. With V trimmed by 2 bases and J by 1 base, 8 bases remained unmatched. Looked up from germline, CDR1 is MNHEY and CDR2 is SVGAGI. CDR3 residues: CASSYNFGTASYEQYF. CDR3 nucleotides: TGTGCCAGCAGTTACAATTTCGGGACAGCTTCCTACGAGCAGTACTTC.

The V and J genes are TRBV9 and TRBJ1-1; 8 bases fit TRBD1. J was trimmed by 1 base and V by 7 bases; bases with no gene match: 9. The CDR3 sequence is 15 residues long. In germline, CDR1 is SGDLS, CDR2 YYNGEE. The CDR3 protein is CASSRGGTGNTEAFF. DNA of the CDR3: TGTGCCAGCTCAAGGGGGGGGACAGGGAACACTGAAGCTTTCTTT.

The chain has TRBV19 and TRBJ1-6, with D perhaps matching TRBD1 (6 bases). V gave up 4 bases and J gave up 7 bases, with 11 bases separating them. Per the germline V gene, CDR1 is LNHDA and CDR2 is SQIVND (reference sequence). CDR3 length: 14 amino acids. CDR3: CASSRGTNNSPLHF. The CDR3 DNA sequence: TGTGCCAGTAGTAGGGGGACAAACAATTCACCCCTCCACTTT.